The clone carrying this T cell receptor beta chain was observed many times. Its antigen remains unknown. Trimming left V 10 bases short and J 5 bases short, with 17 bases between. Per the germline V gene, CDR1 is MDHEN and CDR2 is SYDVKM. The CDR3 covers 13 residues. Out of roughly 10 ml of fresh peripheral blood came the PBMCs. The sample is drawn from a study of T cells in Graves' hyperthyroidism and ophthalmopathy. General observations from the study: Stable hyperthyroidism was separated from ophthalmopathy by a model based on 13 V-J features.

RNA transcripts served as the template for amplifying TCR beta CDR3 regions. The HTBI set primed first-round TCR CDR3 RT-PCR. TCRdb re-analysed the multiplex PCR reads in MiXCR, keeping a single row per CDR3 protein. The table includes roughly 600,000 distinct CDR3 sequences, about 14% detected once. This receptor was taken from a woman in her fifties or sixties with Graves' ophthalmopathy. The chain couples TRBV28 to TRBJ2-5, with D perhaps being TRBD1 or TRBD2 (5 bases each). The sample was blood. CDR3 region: CATQRGVGETQYF. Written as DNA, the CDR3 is TGTGCCACCCAAAGAGGGGTCGGGGAGACCCAGTACTTC.